Sequencing of this T cell receptor beta chain was carried out in a study of beta chain features in type 1 diabetes. Study as a whole: On cell yields, gender and age, patients and healthy donors were similar. Analysis included 100 million to 110 million sorted cells drawn from all samples. Whole-study findings and limits: People with Type 1 diabetes carried modestly yet significantly shorter TCRB CDR3s in all four CD4+ subsets. Unsettled here was the matter of whether HLA type influences TCRB rearrangement.

Via CD45RO/CCR7/CD25/CD127/CD95/CD27, cells of the CD4+ naive, central memory, regulatory and stem cell-like memory subsets were sorted. CDR1 and CDR2 from the germline V gene are SGHNT and YENEEA. This CDR3 region has 14 residues. J was trimmed by 7 bases and V by 3 bases; bases with no gene match: 1. Sequenced material consisted of expressed TCRB transcripts (all of the isolated RNA was reverse transcribed). Generated by immunoSEQ multiplex PCR, the TCRdb table keeps only in-frame clones and is missing some. The sample contains about 22,000 clones, around 57% of which appear only once. About this clone: Its antigen is unknown.

The sequencing sample was made of stem cell memory CD4+ T cells from blood. The receptor was derived from a man between 18 and 35 years old with type 1 diabetes. This rearrangement joins TRBV11-3 to TRBJ2-2, with TRBD2 identical over 11 bases. The CDR3 DNA sequence: TGTGCCAGCAGCTTGGGGACTAGCGGCGGGGAGCTGTTTTTT. Protein: CASSLGTSGGELFF.